Listed below are T cell receptor beta chains from one sample, sequenced in a study of cytomegalovirus exposure and HLA in healthy donors. Only in-frame clones appear in the TCRdb table, and some are missing; sequencing was by immunoSEQ multiplex PCR. The sample carries roughly 170,000 clones, around 80% recorded once. The sequenced sample consisted of PBMCs. Receptors were obtained from a woman in her 30s in good health and CMV-seropositive. Both conserved end residues are part of each CDR3. A D gene is named only where the DNA matches it firmly. Size tells how often a clone was seen (once, few, many) or the class of an expanded clone, and some rows leave it out.

>TRBJ2-1|.|.|15|TRBV19
TGTGCCAGTAGTATACCGCGGTTACACGGGAATGAGCAGTTCTTC
CASSIPRLHGNEQFF
>TRBJ2-7|once|TRBD2|15|TRBV27
TGTGCCAGCAGTTTCTCGGGAGGCCTCCTCTACGAGCAGTACTTC
CASSFSGGLLYEQYF
>TRBJ2-3|.|TRBD1|15|TRBV18
TGTGCCAGCTCACGAGGACAGGGGGCTGCAGATACGCAGTATTTT
CASSRGQGAADTQYF
>TRBJ2-1|.|TRBD1|19|TRBV6-1
TGTGCCAGCAGGGAAGATAAACCGGGACAGGGCCCCGGGCGCAATGAGCAGTTCTTC
CASREDKPGQGPGRNEQFF
>TRBJ2-1|.|TRBD2|16|TRBV7-2
TGTGCCAGCAGTCAAAAGCGGACTAGCGGCTACAATGAGCAGTTCTTC
CASSQKRTSGYNEQFF
>TRBJ2-7|.|.|14|TRBV18
TGTGCCAGCTCACCACGCCAGGGCACCTACGAGCAGTACTTC
CASSPRQGTYEQYF
>TRBJ2-7|.|.|19|TRBV7-9
TGTGCCAGCAGCTTAGGTGGATATGATGGCGGGACAGAGGCCTACGAGCAGTACTTC
CASSLGGYDGGTEAYEQYF
>TRBJ2-3|.|TRBD2|16|TRBV5-1
TGCGCCAGCAGCTTGGGAGCGGGGGAATACACAGATACGCAGTATTTT
CASSLGAGEYTDTQYF
>TRBJ1-1|.|.|12|TRBV29-1
TGCAGCGCCAGGGGATCGAACACTGAAGCTTTCTTT
CSARGSNTEAFF
>TRBJ2-2|.|.|12|TRBV27
TGTGCCAGCAGTACGGAGATCGGGGAGCTGTTTTTT
CASSTEIGELFF
>TRBJ2-3|few|.|15|TRBV10-2
TGCGCCAGCAGTGAGTCGACGGGGAGCACAGATACGCAGTATTTT
CASSESTGSTDTQYF
>TRBJ2-5|.|TRBD2|16|TRBV18
TGTGCCAGCTCACCACGGCGGGAGGGCCTTCAAGAGACCCAGTACTTC
CASSPRREGLQETQYF
>TRBJ2-1|.|TRBD2|15|TRBV27
TGTGCCAGCAGTTTCGGGACTAGCGGGCGGAATGAGCAGTTCTTC
CASSFGTSGRNEQFF
>TRBJ2-7|.|TRBD2|15|TRBV5-4
TGTGCCAGCAGCCGGAACGGACTAGCGGGGTACGAGCAGTACTTC
CASSRNGLAGYEQYF
>TRBJ2-7|.|TRBD2|14|TRBV30
TGTGCCTGGAACCCTAGCGGGTGGGCCTACGAGCAGTACTTC
CAWNPSGWAYEQYF